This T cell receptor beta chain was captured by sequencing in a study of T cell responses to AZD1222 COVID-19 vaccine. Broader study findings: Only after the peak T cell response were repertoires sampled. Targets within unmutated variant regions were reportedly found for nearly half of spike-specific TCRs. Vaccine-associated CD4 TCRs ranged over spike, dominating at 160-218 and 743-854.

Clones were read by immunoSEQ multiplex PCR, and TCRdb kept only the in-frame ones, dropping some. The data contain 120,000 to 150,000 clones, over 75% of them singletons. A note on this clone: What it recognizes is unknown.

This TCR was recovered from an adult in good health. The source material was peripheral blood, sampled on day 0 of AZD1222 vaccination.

The DNA for the CDR3 is TGTGCCATCAGTACAGCGGGACGGACAGATACGCAGTATTTT. It translates to CAISTAGRTDTQYF. This chain uses TRBV10-3 with TRBJ2-3; TRBD2 matches at 7 bases. Trimming removed 5 bases from V and 3 bases from J; junction bases left unmatched: 5. The CDR3 extends over 14 amino acids. Germline CDR1 is ENHRY and CDR2 is SYGVKD.